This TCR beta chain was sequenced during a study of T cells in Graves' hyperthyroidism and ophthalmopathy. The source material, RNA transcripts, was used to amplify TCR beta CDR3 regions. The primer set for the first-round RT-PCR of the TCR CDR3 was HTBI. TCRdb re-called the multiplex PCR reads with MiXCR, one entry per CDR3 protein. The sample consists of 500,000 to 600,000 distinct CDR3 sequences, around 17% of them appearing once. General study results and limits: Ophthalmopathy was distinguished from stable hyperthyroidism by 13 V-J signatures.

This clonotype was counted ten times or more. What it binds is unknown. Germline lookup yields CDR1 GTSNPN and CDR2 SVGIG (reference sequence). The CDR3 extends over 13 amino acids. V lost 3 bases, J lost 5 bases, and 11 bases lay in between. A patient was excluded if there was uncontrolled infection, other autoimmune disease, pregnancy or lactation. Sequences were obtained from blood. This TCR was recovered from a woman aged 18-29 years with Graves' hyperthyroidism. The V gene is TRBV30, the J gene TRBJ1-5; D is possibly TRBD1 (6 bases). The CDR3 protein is CAWSQGRDQPQHF. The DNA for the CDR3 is TGTGCCTGGAGCCAGGGGCGAGATCAGCCCCAGCATTTT.